The rows below give T cell receptor beta chains drawn from one sample of a study of blood T cell repertoires in COVID-19. Clones were read by immunoSEQ multiplex PCR, and TCRdb kept only the in-frame ones, dropping some. The sample consists of more than 140,000 clones, roughly 88% of them appearing once. The sequencing input was peripheral blood. The receptors were gathered from a woman aged 50 to 60 in a cohort sampled during active or convalescent COVID-19. Both conserved end residues are part of each CDR3. The order of the fields is J gene, D gene, clone size, V gene, CDR3 protein, CDR3 DNA. The D gene is left open where the match is weak. The listing skips clone size in some rows; elsewhere it reads once, few, many or a size class.

TRBJ1-2	NA	NA	TRBV15	CATSRDRSDIYYGYTF	TGTGCCACCAGCAGAGATCGATCCGACATCTACTATGGCTACACCTTC
TRBJ1-1	NA	NA	TRBV6-2/TRBV6-3	CASSYWRGTFSTEAFF	TGTGCCAGCAGTTACTGGCGGGGTACCTTCTCGACTGAAGCTTTCTTT
TRBJ2-3	TRBD2	NA	TRBV4-1	CASSQDGAGVSTDTQYF	TGCGCCAGCAGCCAAGATGGGGCGGGGGTTAGCACAGATACGCAGTATTTT
TRBJ1-1	NA	NA	TRBV7-2	CASSLQMNTEAFF	TGTGCCAGCAGCTTACAAATGAACACTGAAGCTTTCTTT
TRBJ1-2	TRBD1	NA	TRBV5-4	CASSLGQGRPFSQRYTF	TGTGCCAGCAGCCTGGGACAGGGACGCCCATTCTCGCAACGCTACACCTTC
TRBJ1-6	TRBD1	NA	TRBV19	CASSMGQGNSPLHF	TGTGCCAGTAGTATGGGACAGGGGAATTCACCCCTCCACTTT
TRBJ2-5	TRBD2	NA	TRBV5-1	CASSRGTSGGAVETQYF	TGCGCCAGCAGCCGAGGGACTAGCGGGGGGGCAGTTGAGACCCAGTACTTC
TRBJ1-5	NA	NA	TRBV5-8	CASSLAAGGTNQPQHF	TGTGCCAGCAGCTTGGCCGCCGGGGGGACCAATCAGCCCCAGCATTTT
TRBJ1-1	TRBD1	NA	TRBV7-9	CASSLQGGTEAFF	TGTGCCAGCAGCTTACAGGGGGGCACTGAAGCTTTCTTT
TRBJ1-6	NA	few	TRBV9	CASSVSRTANSPLHF	TGTGCCAGCAGCGTCTCACGGACAGCCAATTCACCCCTCCACTTT
TRBJ1-2	TRBD1	NA	TRBV5-6	CASSIRQGSAGYTF	TGTGCCAGCAGCATAAGACAGGGAAGTGCTGGCTACACCTTC
TRBJ1-4	NA	NA	TRBV5-4	CASSLDRADEKLFF	TGTGCCAGCAGCTTGGACAGGGCGGACGAAAAACTGTTTTTT
TRBJ2-2	TRBD1	once	TRBV6-2/TRBV6-3	CASSWIQGASGELFF	TGTGCCAGCAGCTGGATACAGGGGGCGTCCGGGGAGCTGTTTTTT
TRBJ2-5	TRBD1	NA	TRBV5-1	CASSLGGTGGEETQYF	TGCGCCAGCAGCTTGGGAGGGACAGGGGGCGAAGAGACCCAGTACTTC
TRBJ1-5	NA	NA	TRBV7-9	CASSSRDQPQHF	TGTGCCAGCAGCTCCCGCGATCAGCCCCAGCATTTT
TRBJ1-3	NA	NA	TRBV19	CASSHQWPAGNTIYF	TGTGCCAGTAGCCACCAATGGCCCGCTGGAAACACCATATATTTT
TRBJ1-5	NA	NA	TRBV7-9	CASSSQGTNQPQHF	TGTGCCAGCAGCTCGCAGGGCACCAATCAGCCCCAGCATTTT
TRBJ2-5	NA	NA	TRBV10-3	CAISESGLAGRQTQYF	TGTGCCATCAGTGAGTCGGGTTTGGCGGGGCGGCAGACCCAGTACTTC
TRBJ2-7	TRBD2	NA	TRBV4-1	CASSQGASGTYEQYF	TGCGCCAGCAGCCAAGGCGCTAGCGGGACCTACGAGCAGTACTTC
TRBJ1-2	NA	once	TRBV5-1	CASSLLGGGYGYTF	TGCGCCAGCAGCTTGTTGGGGGGAGGATATGGCTACACCTTC
TRBJ1-1	NA	few	TRBV7-9	CASSLGGRTEAFF	TGTGCCAGCAGCTTAGGGGGCAGGACTGAAGCTTTCTTT
TRBJ2-5	NA	NA	TRBV24-1	CATSDLEGHLDKQETQYF	TGTGCCACCAGTGATTTAGAGGGACATTTGGATAAGCAAGAGACCCAGTACTTC
TRBJ2-5	TRBD2	few	TRBV7-2	CASSLEGLETYQETQYF	TGTGCCAGCAGCTTAGAGGGACTAGAGACGTACCAAGAGACCCAGTACTTC
TRBJ2-7	TRBD2	NA	TRBV14	CASSNREGRYYEQYF	TGTGCCAGCAGCAACCGGGAGGGCCGGTACTACGAGCAGTACTTC
TRBJ1-6	TRBD1	NA	TRBV19	CASSLLGTALYSPLHF	TGTGCCAGTAGCCTACTTGGGACAGCGCTTTATTCACCCCTCCACTTT
TRBJ1-5	NA	once	TRBV3-1/TRBV3-2	CASSPSLGANQPQHF	TGTGCCAGCAGCCCGAGCCTGGGGGCAAATCAGCCCCAGCATTTT
TRBJ2-7	TRBD1	NA	TRBV28	CASSSTGASYEQYF	TGTGCCAGCAGTTCCACAGGGGCGAGCTACGAGCAGTACTTC
TRBJ2-5	TRBD1	NA	TRBV5-6	CASKGTGGRETQYF	TGTGCCAGCAAGGGGACAGGGGGGAGGGAGACCCAGTACTTC
TRBJ2-3	TRBD2	NA	TRBV18	CASSPARTSITDTQYF	TGTGCCAGCTCACCCGCTAGGACTAGCATCACAGATACGCAGTATTTT
TRBJ2-1	NA	NA	TRBV27	CASSSTGDSYNEQFF	TGTGCCAGCAGTTCCACGGGGGACTCCTACAATGAGCAGTTCTTC
TRBJ1-5	TRBD1	NA	TRBV10-2	CASSEAGQFNQPQHF	TGCGCCAGCAGTGAGGCGGGACAGTTCAATCAGCCCCAGCATTTT
TRBJ2-7	NA	NA	TRBV4-1	CASSQVGSSYEQYF	TGCGCCAGCAGCCAAGTTGGCAGCTCCTACGAGCAGTACTTC
TRBJ1-4	TRBD1	NA	TRBV4-3	CASSPMTGRHEKLFF	TGCGCCAGCAGCCCGATGACAGGGAGGCATGAAAAACTGTTTTTT
TRBJ2-5	TRBD1	NA	TRBV6-5	CASSYLTGVETQYF	TGTGCCAGCAGTTACTTGACAGGGGTAGAGACCCAGTACTTC
TRBJ2-6	TRBD1	NA	TRBV19	CASSDRVSGANVLTF	TGTGCCAGTAGCGACAGGGTTTCTGGGGCCAACGTCCTGACTTTC
TRBJ1-5	NA	NA	TRBV7-9	CASSPGRGNQPQHF	TGTGCCAGCAGCCCCGGGAGGGGCAATCAGCCCCAGCATTTT
TRBJ1-2	NA	NA	TRBV28	CASCRASGLGSYGYTF	TGTGCCAGCTGTCGCGCGAGTGGGCTTGGCTCCTATGGCTACACCTTC
TRBJ2-7	TRBD1	NA	TRBV4-3	CASSPKTGTGGYEQYF	TGCGCCAGCAGCCCAAAAACCGGGACAGGGGGCTACGAGCAGTACTTC